This T cell receptor beta chain was found in a study of blood T cell repertoires in COVID-19. The wider study: Donors in the United States, Italy and Spain gave samples during acute or convalescent COVID-19. The cDNA or gDNA used as material had been derived from T cells, B-cell-depleted T cells, or PBMCs.

In the authors' workflow: Nucleated cell counts were estimated from reference gene primer amplification. Profiling relied on immunoSEQ multiplex PCR, and the TCRdb table lists in-frame clones only, not all of them. V and J calls plus clone size are reproduced from that table; the DNA served to infer D and trimming. The sample consists of 650,000 to 800,000 clones, just under 90% of them appearing once. V was pared by 7 bases and J by 6 bases, with 13 bases of the junction left unmatched. From germline, CDR1 is SGHAT and CDR2 FQNNGV. There are 15 residues in the CDR3. This chain joins TRBV11-2 and TRBJ1-1, with 8 bases that match TRBD1. The source material was peripheral blood. The TCR originated in a woman aged 18-29 years with acute or convalescent COVID-19. CDR3 sequence (DNA): TGTGCCAGCACCCTACTCCGACAGGGGCAAGCTGAAGCTTTCTTT. It specifies CASTLLRQGQAEAFF. Drawing the rest from reference TRBV11-2 and TRBJ1-1, the complete variable domain is EAGVAQSPRYKIIEKRQSVAFWCNPISGHATLYWYQQILGQGPKLLIQFQNNGVVDDSQLPKDRFSAERLKGVDSTLKIQPAKLEDSAVYLCASTLLRQGQAEAFFGQGTRLTVV.